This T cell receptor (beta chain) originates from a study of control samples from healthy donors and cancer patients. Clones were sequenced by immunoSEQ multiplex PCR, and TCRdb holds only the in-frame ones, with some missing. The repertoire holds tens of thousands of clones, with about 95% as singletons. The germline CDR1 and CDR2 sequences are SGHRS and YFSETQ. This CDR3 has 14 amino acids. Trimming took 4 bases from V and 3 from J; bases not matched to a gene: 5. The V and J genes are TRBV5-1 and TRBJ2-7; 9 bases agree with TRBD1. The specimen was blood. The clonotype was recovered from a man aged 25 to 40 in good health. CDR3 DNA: TGCGCCAGCAGCCTGGGGGACAGGGACTACGAGCAGTACTTC. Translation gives CASSLGDRDYEQYF.